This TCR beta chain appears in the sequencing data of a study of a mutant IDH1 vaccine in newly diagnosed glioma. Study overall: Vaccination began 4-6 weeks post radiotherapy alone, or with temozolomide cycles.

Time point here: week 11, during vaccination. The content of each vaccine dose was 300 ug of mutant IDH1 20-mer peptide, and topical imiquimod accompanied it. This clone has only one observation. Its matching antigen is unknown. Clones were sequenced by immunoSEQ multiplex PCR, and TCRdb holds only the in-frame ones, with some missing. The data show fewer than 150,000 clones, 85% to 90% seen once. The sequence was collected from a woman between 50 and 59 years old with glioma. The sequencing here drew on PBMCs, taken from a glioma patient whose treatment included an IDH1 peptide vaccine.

CDR3 sequence: CSVLTVVHGYTF. Written as DNA, the CDR3 is TGCAGCGTTTTAACCGTCGTTCATGGCTACACCTTC. The rearrangement joins TRBV29-1 to TRBJ1-2; D gene uncertain. CDR3 size: 12 residues. Trimming took 5 bases from V and 6 from J, leaving 13 bases between them. Germline V gene data show CDR1 as SQVTM and CDR2 as ANQGSEA.